These T cell receptor beta chains were read from a single sample in a study of T cell responses to AZD1222 COVID-19 vaccine. The repertoire was sequenced with immunoSEQ multiplex PCR; TCRdb's copy has only in-frame clones and lacks some. Of about 270,000 clones in the sample, 94% were seen once. This material consisted of peripheral blood, taken 28 days after the second AZD1222 dose. These receptors were collected from an adult who received the AZD1222 COVID-19 vaccine. CDR3s include the opening cysteine and the closing phenylalanine or tryptophan. D genes are given only for firm matches.

v_call: TRBV5-4
j_call: TRBJ1-3
d_call: TRBD1
cdr3_aa: CASSSAGTGLPSGNTIYF
cdr3_nt: TGTGCCAGCAGCAGCGCTGGGACAGGCTTGCCGTCTGGAAACACCATATATTTT

v_call: TRBV3-1/TRBV3-2
j_call: TRBJ1-5
d_call: -
cdr3_aa: CASSLQGIRPQHF
cdr3_nt: TGTGCCAGCAGCCTTCAGGGAATTCGGCCCCAGCATTTT

v_call: TRBV28
j_call: TRBJ1-5
d_call: -
cdr3_aa: CATKWAGNQPQHF
cdr3_nt: TGTGCCACCAAGTGGGCTGGGAATCAGCCCCAGCATTTT

v_call: TRBV5-6
j_call: TRBJ2-7
d_call: TRBD1
cdr3_aa: CASSFAPGTGWVYEQYF
cdr3_nt: TGTGCCAGCAGCTTCGCCCCAGGGACAGGGTGGGTATACGAGCAGTACTTC

v_call: TRBV7-9
j_call: TRBJ1-2
d_call: TRBD1
cdr3_aa: CASRPTGAYGYTF
cdr3_nt: TGTGCCAGCAGGCCGACAGGGGCCTATGGCTACACCTTC

v_call: TRBV2
j_call: TRBJ1-1
d_call: TRBD1
cdr3_aa: CASRPRTGQGDTEAFF
cdr3_nt: TGTGCCAGCAGACCTCGGACAGGGCAGGGGGACACTGAAGCTTTCTTT

v_call: TRBV24-1
j_call: TRBJ2-2
d_call: TRBD2
cdr3_aa: CATSQREGNTGELFF
cdr3_nt: TGTGCCACCAGTCAGCGGGAGGGCAACACCGGGGAGCTGTTTTTT

v_call: TRBV4-1
j_call: TRBJ2-3
d_call: TRBD2
cdr3_aa: CASSQEGSSGRNTQYF
cdr3_nt: TGCGCCAGCAGCCAAGAAGGGAGTAGCGGGAGAAATACGCAGTATTTT

v_call: TRBV3-1/TRBV3-2
j_call: TRBJ2-7
d_call: TRBD1
cdr3_aa: CASSQGRGYEQYF
cdr3_nt: TGTGCCAGCAGCCAGGGCAGGGGGTACGAGCAGTACTTC

v_call: TRBV9
j_call: TRBJ1-2
d_call: -
cdr3_aa: CASSVAENYGYTF
cdr3_nt: TGTGCCAGCAGCGTAGCGGAAAACTATGGCTACACCTTC

v_call: TRBV4-1
j_call: TRBJ1-2
d_call: -
cdr3_aa: CASSQPLIQGDNGYTF
cdr3_nt: TGCGCCAGCAGCCAACCTTTGATCCAGGGCGATAATGGCTACACCTTC

v_call: TRBV10-3
j_call: TRBJ2-7
d_call: TRBD2
cdr3_aa: CAISGQLATAYEQYF
cdr3_nt: TGTGCCATCAGTGGGCAACTAGCGACAGCCTACGAGCAGTACTTC

v_call: TRBV5-1
j_call: TRBJ2-3
d_call: -
cdr3_aa: CASRSADTQYF
cdr3_nt: TGCGCCAGCAGAAGTGCAGATACGCAGTATTTT